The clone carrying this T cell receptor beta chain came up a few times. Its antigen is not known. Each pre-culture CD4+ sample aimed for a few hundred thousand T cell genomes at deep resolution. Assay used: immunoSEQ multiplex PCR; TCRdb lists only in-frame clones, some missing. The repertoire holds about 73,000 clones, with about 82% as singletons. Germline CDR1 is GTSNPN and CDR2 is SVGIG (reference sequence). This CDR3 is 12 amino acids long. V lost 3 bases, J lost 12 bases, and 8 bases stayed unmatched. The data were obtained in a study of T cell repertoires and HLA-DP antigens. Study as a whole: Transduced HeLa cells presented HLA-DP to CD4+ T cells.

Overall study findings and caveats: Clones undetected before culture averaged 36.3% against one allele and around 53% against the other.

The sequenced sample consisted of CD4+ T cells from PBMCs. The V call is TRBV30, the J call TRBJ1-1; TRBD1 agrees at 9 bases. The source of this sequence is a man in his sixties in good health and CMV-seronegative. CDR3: CAWRAGTGRPFF. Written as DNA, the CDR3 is TGTGCCTGGAGGGCCGGGACAGGGCGGCCTTTCTTT.